This TCR beta chain was identified during a study of shared clonotypes between healthy human individuals. The V end was cut by 5 bases, the J end by 2 bases, with 10 bases between. CDR1 and CDR2 (germline): MNHNS, SASEGT. The CDR3 sequence is 13 residues long. The method was immunoSEQ multiplex PCR; TCRdb's version includes in-frame clones alone and lacks a portion of them. The data show around 2.1 million clones, approximately 94% seen once. The investigators split CD4+ cells into a CD45RA+ naive subset and a CD45RA-negative memory subset. The sample comprised naive CD4+ T cells sorted from blood. Indicated subset: CD45RA+ positively selected. J is TRBJ2-7 and V is TRBV6-1, with a possible D match to TRBD2 (6 bases). The sequence was obtained from a man between 18 and 29 years old in good health. The CDR3 reads CASSPGTPYEQYF. The DNA of the CDR3 is TGTGCCAGCAGTCCCGGGACTCCCTACGAGCAGTACTTC.